The rows below give T cell receptor beta chains drawn from one sample of a study of PD-1 blockade in classical Hodgkin lymphoma. The assay was immunoSEQ multiplex PCR, and TCRdb's table has in-frame clones only and misses some. The data show some 150,000 clones, with about 78% seen just once and 7.5% to 10% held by the top ten. Sample: peripheral blood mononuclear cells (PBMCs), taken before the second cycle of nivolumab. The source of these receptors is a human donor with classical Hodgkin lymphoma. The CDR3 runs from the conserved cysteine through the conserved F or W. Fields, in order: J gene, V gene, CDR3 protein.

J: TRBJ2-3
V: TRBV27
CDR3: CASSPDLGRGRADTQYF

J: TRBJ2-7
V: TRBV20-1
CDR3: CSARRAYEQYF

J: TRBJ2-1
V: TRBV5-4
CDR3: CASSTGLAGVIYNEQFF

J: TRBJ1-1
V: TRBV30
CDR3: CAWSSQGEAEAFF

J: TRBJ2-5
V: TRBV10-3
CDR3: CAISAGMETQYF

J: TRBJ1-2
V: TRBV28
CDR3: CASSPSIGQGALYGYTF

J: TRBJ1-2
V: TRBV6-6
CDR3: CASSYSPLYGHTF

J: TRBJ2-7
V: TRBV30
CDR3: CAWSPVGGQGAYEQYF

J: TRBJ1-5
V: TRBV19
CDR3: CASRTRTGAVDQPQHF

J: TRBJ1-2
V: TRBV29-1
CDR3: CSGGGAGRIYGYTF

J: TRBJ2-7
V: TRBV29-1
CDR3: CSVSGTGLNEQYF

J: TRBJ1-1
V: TRBV5-1
CDR3: CASSLGSQGSAEAFF

J: TRBJ2-7
V: TRBV6-5
CDR3: CASSYSGPYYEQYF

J: TRBJ1-3
V: TRBV18
CDR3: CASSPPPGLGGGNTIYF

J: TRBJ2-2
V: TRBV23-1
CDR3: CASANRDRDTNTGELFF

J: TRBJ2-3
V: TRBV19
CDR3: CASSIRLAGGPTDTQYF

J: TRBJ2-6
V: TRBV28
CDR3: CASNRQGFAGANVLTF

J: TRBJ2-7
V: TRBV25-1
CDR3: CASSEGGGRGQYF

J: TRBJ2-3
V: TRBV6-5
CDR3: CASSYPGQGVSDTQYF

J: TRBJ2-7
V: TRBV18
CDR3: CASSPPGLAGGEQYF

J: TRBJ2-1
V: TRBV2
CDR3: CASSEEMGGEQFF

J: TRBJ2-7
V: TRBV7-8
CDR3: CASSPGRHSYEQYF

J: TRBJ2-1
V: TRBV6-6
CDR3: CASSYSRIAQNNEQFF

J: TRBJ1-5
V: TRBV6-5
CDR3: CASSRDRWGNQPQHF

J: TRBJ1-6
V: TRBV5-1
CDR3: CASSLGDSYNSPLHF

J: TRBJ1-5
V: TRBV4-1
CDR3: CASSQENQPQHF

J: TRBJ2-4
V: TRBV9
CDR3: CASSSRGGDIQYF

J: TRBJ2-7
V: TRBV18
CDR3: CASSLVAGGQYEQYF

J: TRBJ1-1
V: TRBV18
CDR3: CASSRMGGFMRMNTEAFF

J: TRBJ1-4
V: TRBV5-1
CDR3: CASSLGQGDEKLFF

J: TRBJ2-7
V: TRBV30
CDR3: CAWSRQALSYEQYF

J: TRBJ2-7
V: TRBV5-1
CDR3: CASSLAGDGYEQYF

J: TRBJ2-7
V: TRBV2
CDR3: CASRGTEPTYEQYF

J: TRBJ2-3
V: TRBV9
CDR3: CASSVAWISTDTQYF

J: TRBJ2-1
V: TRBV19
CDR3: CASTLLAGDYNEQFF

J: TRBJ2-7
V: TRBV30
CDR3: CAWSTLANEQYF

J: TRBJ2-4
V: TRBV11-2
CDR3: CASSLDGGIQYF

J: TRBJ2-1
V: TRBV5-1
CDR3: CASSLDSGGAKGQFF

J: TRBJ2-3
V: TRBV11-3
CDR3: CASSLERADTQYF

J: TRBJ1-1
V: TRBV19
CDR3: CASRSLRGENTEAFF

J: TRBJ2-5
V: TRBV7-2
CDR3: CASSTNRQGPETQYF

J: TRBJ2-7
V: TRBV6-5
CDR3: CASSWRGGSEQYF

J: TRBJ2-4
V: TRBV4-2
CDR3: CASSQDATAVEYF

J: TRBJ1-2
V: TRBV7-9
CDR3: CASSLGLGLYGYTF

J: TRBJ1-2
V: TRBV2
CDR3: CASSFRGQSQYGYTF

J: TRBJ1-4
V: TRBV10-3
CDR3: CAISEMGQGFSNEKLFF

J: TRBJ1-2
V: TRBV5-1
CDR3: CASSPGTGAYGYTF

J: TRBJ1-1
V: TRBV28
CDR3: CASSLRFWGNTEAFF

J: TRBJ2-3
V: TRBV6-4
CDR3: CASSDTGGPTDTQYF

J: TRBJ1-2
V: TRBV6-5
CDR3: CASSSLTRLTF

J: TRBJ2-5
V: TRBV5-5
CDR3: CASSLDVRTGLEETQYF

J: TRBJ1-2
V: TRBV6-5
CDR3: CASSYSEGGEELGYTF

J: TRBJ1-1
V: TRBV10-3
CDR3: CAINPDRGTEAFF

J: TRBJ1-2
V: TRBV6-6
CDR3: CASSYFRYGYTF

J: TRBJ2-7
V: TRBV7-9
CDR3: CASTLGRDDEQYF

J: TRBJ2-1
V: TRBV19
CDR3: CASSIVDEQFF

J: TRBJ1-5
V: TRBV7-2
CDR3: CASSLGHGGVGNQPQHF

J: TRBJ2-3
V: TRBV9
CDR3: CASSVDRATDTQYF

J: TRBJ2-3
V: TRBV6-5
CDR3: CASSYGSDTQYF

J: TRBJ2-2
V: TRBV7-3
CDR3: CASSLTGPGGGELFF